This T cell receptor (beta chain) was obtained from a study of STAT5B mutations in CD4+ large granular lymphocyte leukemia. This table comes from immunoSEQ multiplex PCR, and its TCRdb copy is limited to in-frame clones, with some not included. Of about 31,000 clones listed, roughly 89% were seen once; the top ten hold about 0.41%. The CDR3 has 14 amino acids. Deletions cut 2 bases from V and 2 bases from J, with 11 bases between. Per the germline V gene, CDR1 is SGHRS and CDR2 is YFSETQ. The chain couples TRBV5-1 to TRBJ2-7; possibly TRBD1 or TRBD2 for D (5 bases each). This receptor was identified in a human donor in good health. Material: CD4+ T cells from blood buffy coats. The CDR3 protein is CASSFGTETYEQYF. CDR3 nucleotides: TGCGCCAGCAGCTTTGGGACCGAGACCTACGAGCAGTACTTC.